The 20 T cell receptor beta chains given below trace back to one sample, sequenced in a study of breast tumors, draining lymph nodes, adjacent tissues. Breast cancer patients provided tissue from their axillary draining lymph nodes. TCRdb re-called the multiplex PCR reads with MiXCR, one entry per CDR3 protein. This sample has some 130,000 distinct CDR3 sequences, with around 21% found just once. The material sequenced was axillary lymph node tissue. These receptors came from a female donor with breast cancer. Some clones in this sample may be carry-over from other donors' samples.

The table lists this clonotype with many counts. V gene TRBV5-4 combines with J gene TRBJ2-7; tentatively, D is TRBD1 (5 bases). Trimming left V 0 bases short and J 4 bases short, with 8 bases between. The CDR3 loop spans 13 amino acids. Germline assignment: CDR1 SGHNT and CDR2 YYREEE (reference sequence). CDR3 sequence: CASSLVGVYEQYF. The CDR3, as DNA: TGTGCCAGCAGCTTGGTAGGGGTTTACGAGCAGTACTTC. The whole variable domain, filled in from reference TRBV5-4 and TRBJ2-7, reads ETGVTQSPTHLIKTRGQQVTLRCSSQSGHNTVSWYQQALGQGPQFIFQYYREEENGRGNFPPRFSGLQFPNYSSELNVNALELDDSALYLCASSLVGVYEQYFGPGTRLTVT.

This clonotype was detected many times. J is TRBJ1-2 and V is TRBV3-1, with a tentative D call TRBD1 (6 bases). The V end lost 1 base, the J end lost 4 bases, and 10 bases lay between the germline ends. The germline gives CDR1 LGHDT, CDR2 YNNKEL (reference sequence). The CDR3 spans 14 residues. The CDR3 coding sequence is TGTGCCAGCAGCCAAGGTGGGGGCAGCTATGGCTACACCTTC. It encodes CASSQGGGSYGYTF.

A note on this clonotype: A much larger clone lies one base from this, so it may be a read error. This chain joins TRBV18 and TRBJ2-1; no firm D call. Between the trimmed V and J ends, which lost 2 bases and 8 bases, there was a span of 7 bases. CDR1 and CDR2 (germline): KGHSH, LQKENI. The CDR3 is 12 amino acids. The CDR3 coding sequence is TGTGCCAGCTCACCAAGGTCCTATGAGCAGTTCTTC. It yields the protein CASSPRSYEQFF.

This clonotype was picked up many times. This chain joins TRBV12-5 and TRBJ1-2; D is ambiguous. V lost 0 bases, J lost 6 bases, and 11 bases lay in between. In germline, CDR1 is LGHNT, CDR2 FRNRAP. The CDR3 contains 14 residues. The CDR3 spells CASGLVAVGDGYTF. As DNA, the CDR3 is TGTGCTAGTGGTTTGGTGGCGGTGGGTGATGGCTACACCTTC.

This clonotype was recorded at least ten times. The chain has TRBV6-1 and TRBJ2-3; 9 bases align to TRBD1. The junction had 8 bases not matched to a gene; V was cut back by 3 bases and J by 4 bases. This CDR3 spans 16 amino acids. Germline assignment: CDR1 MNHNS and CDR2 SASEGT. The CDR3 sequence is CASSEPGQGLSDTQYF. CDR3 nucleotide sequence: TGTGCCAGCAGTGAGCCGGGACAGGGACTTTCAGATACGCAGTATTTT.

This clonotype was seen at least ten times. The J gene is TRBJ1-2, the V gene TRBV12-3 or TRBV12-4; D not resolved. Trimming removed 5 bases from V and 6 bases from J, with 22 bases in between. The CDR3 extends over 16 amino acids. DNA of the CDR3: TGTGCCAGCAGTCTCCGGGTATGGGGATCCTCTCATGGCTACACCTTC. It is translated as CASSLRVWGSSHGYTF.

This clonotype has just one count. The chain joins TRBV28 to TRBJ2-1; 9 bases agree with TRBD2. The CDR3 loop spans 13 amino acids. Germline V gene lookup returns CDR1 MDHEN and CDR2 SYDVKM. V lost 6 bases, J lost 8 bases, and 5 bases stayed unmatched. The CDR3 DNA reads TGTGCCAGCAGACGTAGCGGGAGACATGAGCAGTTCTTC. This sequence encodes CASRRSGRHEQFF.

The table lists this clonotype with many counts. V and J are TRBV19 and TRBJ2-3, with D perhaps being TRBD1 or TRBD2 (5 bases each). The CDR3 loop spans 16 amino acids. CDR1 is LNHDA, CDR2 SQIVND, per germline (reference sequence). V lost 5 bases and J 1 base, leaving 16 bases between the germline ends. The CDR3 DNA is TGTGCCAGTAGTTCGAGGGGCACAAGGGGCACAGATACGCAGTATTTT. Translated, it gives CASSSRGTRGTDTQYF.

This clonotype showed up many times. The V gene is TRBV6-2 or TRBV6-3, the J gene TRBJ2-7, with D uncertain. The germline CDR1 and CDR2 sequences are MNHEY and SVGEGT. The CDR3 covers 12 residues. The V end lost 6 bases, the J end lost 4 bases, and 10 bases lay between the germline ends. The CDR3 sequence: CASSPTNYEQYF. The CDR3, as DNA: TGTGCCAGCAGCCCCACCAATTACGAGCAGTACTTC.

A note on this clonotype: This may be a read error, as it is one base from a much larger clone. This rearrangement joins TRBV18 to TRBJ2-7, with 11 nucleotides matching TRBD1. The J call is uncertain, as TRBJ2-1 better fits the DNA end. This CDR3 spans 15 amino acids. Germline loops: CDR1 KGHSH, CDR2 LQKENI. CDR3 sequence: CASSPGQGATYEQFF. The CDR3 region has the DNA TGTGCCAGCTCACCAGGACAGGGGGCAACCTACGAGCAGTTCTTC.

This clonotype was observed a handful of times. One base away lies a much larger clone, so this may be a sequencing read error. CDR3 residues: CAISGLAGGVETQYF. The CDR3 nucleotides are TGTGCCATCAGTGGACTAGCGGGAGGAGTAGAGACCCAGTACTTC. The chain employs TRBV10-3 and TRBJ2-5, with 13 nucleotides matching TRBD2. Germline loops: CDR1 ENHRY, CDR2 SYGVKD. V lost 4 bases and J lost 4; bases outside the gene matches: 3. CDR3 length equals 15 residues.

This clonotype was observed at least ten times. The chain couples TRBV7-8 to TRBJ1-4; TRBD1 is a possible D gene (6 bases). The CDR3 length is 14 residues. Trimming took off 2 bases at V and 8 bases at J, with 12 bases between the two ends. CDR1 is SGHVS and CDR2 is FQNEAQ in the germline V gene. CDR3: CASSLRWRGEKLFF. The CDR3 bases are TGTGCCAGCAGCTTAAGGTGGAGGGGGGAAAAACTGTTTTTT.

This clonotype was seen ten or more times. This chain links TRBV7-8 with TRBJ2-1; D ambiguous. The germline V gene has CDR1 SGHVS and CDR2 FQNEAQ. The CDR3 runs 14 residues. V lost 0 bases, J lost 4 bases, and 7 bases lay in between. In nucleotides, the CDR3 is TGTGCCAGCAGCTTAGCGGTCAGTTACAATGAGCAGTTCTTC. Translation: CASSLAVSYNEQFF.

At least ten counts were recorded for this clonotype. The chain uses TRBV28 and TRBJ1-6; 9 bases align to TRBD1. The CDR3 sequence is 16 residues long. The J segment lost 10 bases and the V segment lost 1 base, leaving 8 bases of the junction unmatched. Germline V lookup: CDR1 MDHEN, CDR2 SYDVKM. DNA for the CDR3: TGTGCCAGCAGTTTATTTAGACAGGGGGTAGAATCACCCCTCCACTTT. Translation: CASSLFRQGVESPLHF.

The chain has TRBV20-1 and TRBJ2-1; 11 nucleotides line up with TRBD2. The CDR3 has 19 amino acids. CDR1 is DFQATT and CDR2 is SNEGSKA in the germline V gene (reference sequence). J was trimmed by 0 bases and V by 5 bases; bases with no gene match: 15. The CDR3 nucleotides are TGCAGTGCTGAGACCGGGACTAGCGGACCCAGCGGCTCCTACAATGAGCAGTTCTTC. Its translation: CSAETGTSGPSGSYNEQFF.

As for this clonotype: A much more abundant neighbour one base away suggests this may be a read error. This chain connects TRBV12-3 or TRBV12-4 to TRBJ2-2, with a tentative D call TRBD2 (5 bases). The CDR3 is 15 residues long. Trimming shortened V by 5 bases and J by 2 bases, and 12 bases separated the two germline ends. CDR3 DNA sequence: TGTGCCAGCAGTACTAGACGGGGAAACACCGGGGAGCTGTTTTTT. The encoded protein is CASSTRRGNTGELFF.

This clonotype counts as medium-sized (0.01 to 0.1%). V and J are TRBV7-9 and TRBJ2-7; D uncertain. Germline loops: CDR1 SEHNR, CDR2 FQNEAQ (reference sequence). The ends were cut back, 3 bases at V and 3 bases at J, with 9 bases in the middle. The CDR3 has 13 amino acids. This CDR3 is CASSFLESYEQYF. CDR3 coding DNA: TGTGCCAGCAGCTTCCTCGAGAGCTACGAGCAGTACTTC.

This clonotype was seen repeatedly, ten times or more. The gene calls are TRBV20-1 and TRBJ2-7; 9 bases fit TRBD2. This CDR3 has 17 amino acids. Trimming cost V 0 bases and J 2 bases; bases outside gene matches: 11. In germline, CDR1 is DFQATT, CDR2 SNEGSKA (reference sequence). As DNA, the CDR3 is TGCAGTGCTAGAGAGGATAGCGGGAGTAGGATAACCTACGAGCAGTACTTC. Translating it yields CSAREDSGSRITYEQYF.

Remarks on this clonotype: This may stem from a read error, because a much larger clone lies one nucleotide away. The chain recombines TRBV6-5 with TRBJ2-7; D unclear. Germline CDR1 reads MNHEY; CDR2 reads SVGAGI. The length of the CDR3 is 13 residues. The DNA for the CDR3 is TGTGCGAATAGACGAGGCAACTACTACGAGCAGTACTTC. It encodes CANRRGNYYEQYF.

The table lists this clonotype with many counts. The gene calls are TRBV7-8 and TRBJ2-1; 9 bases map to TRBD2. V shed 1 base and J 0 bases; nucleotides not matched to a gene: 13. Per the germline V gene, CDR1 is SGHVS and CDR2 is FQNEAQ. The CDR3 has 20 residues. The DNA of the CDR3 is TGTGCCAGCAGCTTAGGTTCTAGCGGGACCCCCCGAAGCTCCTACAATGAGCAGTTCTTC. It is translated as CASSLGSSGTPRSSYNEQFF.